This T cell receptor beta chain was documented in a study of blood T cells in healthy people across ages (dated by TCRdb to the mid-2010s). About the study as a whole: Template switching captured roughly one uniquely barcoded TCR beta cDNA molecule per two T cells in model experiments. Using deep sequencing normalized with unique cDNA molecular identifiers, the study measured how TCR beta repertoire diversity changes with age. The donors were divided into four age groups: young (average approximately 16 years), middle-aged (around 41), aged (roughly 60) and long-lived (nearly 85). To avoid experimental bias, donors of different ages were distributed randomly across sequencing lanes. Two additional independent replicas of 1 million unique cDNA reads from the same blood draw were analyzed for two donors (one aged 18 to 29 and one aged 80 or older). What the authors observed across the whole study: Because the CMV infection status of the donors was unknown, age-related changes in expanded clonotypes may potentially have been confounded. Conclusive comparison of naive and antigen-experienced compartments was prevented by the profiling of bulk unsorted PBMCs. Compared with the aged group, the long-lived group had more naive CD4+ T cells, fewer expanded clones and increased TCR diversity, a pattern suggesting age selection. Estimates of total diversity from one million sequenced T cells were regarded as lower bounds and underestimates. A strong correlation was found between observed TCR beta diversity and the percentage of naive T cells measured by flow cytometry. As age increased, observed TCR beta diversity per million T cells dropped in a roughly linear way, and a significant reduction was already evident by age 40.

The library was built by means of 5' RACE. Sequenced on an Illumina HiSeq 2500. The second PCR ran for roughly 7 to 11 cycles and used a J-beta primer mix along with a sample-barcoded 5' primer. Each TCR beta cDNA molecule received a unique molecular identifier from a template-switch 5' adaptor carrying 12 random nucleotides. Each sample yielded at least 2.5 million CDR3-containing paired-end reads. All of the RNA was converted into first-strand cDNA using the Mint cDNA synthesis kit, with a TRBC-specific oligonucleotide serving as the primer. Following uracil-DNA glycosylase treatment, all cDNA underwent a first 18-cycle PCR with the universal primers M1SS and BC2_uni_R. The source study handled its data this way. Normalization of each sample was performed by random selection of 1 million high-quality reads, each carrying a distinct molecular identifier. Instead of being binned into consensus sequences, reads that shared molecular identifiers were thrown out. MiTCR, set to a Q25 quality threshold and the strictest error-elimination algorithm, was used for CDR3 identification, clonotype clustering and error correction. Lower-bound total TCR beta diversity was estimated with a nonparametric unseen species model using Euler transformation. TCRdb reran the public reads through fastp at Q25 and MiXCR, keeping productive beta chains. Identical CDR3 proteins give one entry, which carries the most common genes and DNA. TCRdb's processing, not the authors', yielded these V and J calls. The sample table records 650,000 to 1,000,000 distinct CDR3 sequences; around 36% of these occur just once. The top ten clones comprise approximately 12% of the sample.

This clonotype was counted many times. It has no known antigen specificity. Within one base of it there is no much larger clone, and no base qualities were kept. V loses 5 bases of germline sequence and J loses 6 bases, and the interval between the two ends is 9 bases. CDR3 length: 12 amino acids, cysteine to phenylalanine. Only the CDR3 DNA stays, 36 bases, in frame from base 1. The approximately 39 donors, aged 6 to 90 years, were systemically healthy Caucasian individuals from Russia. Each donor gave ten milliliters of peripheral blood, drawn into EDTA-treated Vacutainer tubes. Ficoll-Paque density-gradient centrifugation was used to isolate PBMCs, with at least 6 million obtained per sample. Total RNA, at least 5 micrograms per sample, was extracted from PBMCs with Trizol reagent. Naive CD45RAhigh/CD27high T cell percentages were measured by flow cytometry on a PBMC aliquot from every donor.

The sample consisted of blood. This TCR came from a man younger than 30 in good health. The chain is assembled from TRBV12-3 or TRBV12-4 and TRBJ2-3, with TRBD1 as a weak D call on 5 bases. The CDR3 protein is CASSQGRDTQYF. The nucleotide sequence is given as TGTGCCAGCAGTCAGGGTCGGGATACGCAGTATTTT.